This T cell receptor beta chain is drawn from a study of T cells in localized non-small cell lung cancer. Trimming removed 8 bases at V and 3 bases at J, with 13 bases between. The CDR3 contains 14 residues. CDR1 and CDR2 from the germline V gene are MDHEN and SYDVKM. Sequencing was performed with immunoSEQ multiplex PCR; in TCRdb, only in-frame clones are kept and a portion is missing. The sample has about 72,000 clones, 84% seen once. A remark on this clone: Its antigen is currently unknown.

Whole-study results and caveats: Clonality peaked in uninvolved adjacent lung rather than tumor. Detection in adjacent lung was observed for a median about 50 of the top 100 tumor clones. Longer overall survival associated with higher blood T cell density; shorter survival with higher adjacent-lung clonality.

This rearrangement joins TRBV28 to TRBJ1-4; the D is unclear. The sequence derives from a female donor aged 60 or older with stage I lung adenocarcinoma. The sequencing here drew on peripheral blood, taken before any cancer treatment. DNA of the CDR3: TGTGCCAGCTCCCGTTTGGGAGCTAATGAAAAACTGTTTTTT. Its protein is CASSRLGANEKLFF. Full variable domain (rest looked up from reference TRBV28 and TRBJ1-4): DVKVTQSSRYLVKRTGEKVFLECVQDMDHENMFWYRQDPGLGLRLIYFSYDVKMKEKGDIPEGYSVSREKKERFSLILESASTNQTSMYLCASSRLGANEKLFFGSGTQLSVL.